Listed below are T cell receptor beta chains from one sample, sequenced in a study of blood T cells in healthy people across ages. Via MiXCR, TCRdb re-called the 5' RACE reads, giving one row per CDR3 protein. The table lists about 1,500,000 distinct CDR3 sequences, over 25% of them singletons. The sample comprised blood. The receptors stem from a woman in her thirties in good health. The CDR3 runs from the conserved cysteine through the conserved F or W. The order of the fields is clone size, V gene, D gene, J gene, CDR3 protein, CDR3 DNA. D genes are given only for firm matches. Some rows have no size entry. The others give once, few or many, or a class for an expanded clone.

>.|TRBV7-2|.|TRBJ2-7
CASSLAGGAVPSYELYF
TGTGCCAGCAGCTTAGCAGGGGGAGCAGTCCCCTCCTACGAGCTGTACTTC
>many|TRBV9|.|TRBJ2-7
CASSVVDGYEQYF
TGTGCCAGCAGCGTAGTGGACGGCTACGAGCAGTACTTC
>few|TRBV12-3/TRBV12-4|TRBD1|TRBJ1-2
CASSPGGSGYTF
TGTGCCAGCAGCCCAGGGGGATCTGGCTACACCTTC
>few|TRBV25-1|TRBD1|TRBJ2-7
CASSEHGTGAVEQYF
TGTGCCAGCAGTGAGCACGGGACAGGGGCTGTGGAGCAGTACTTC
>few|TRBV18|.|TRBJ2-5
CASSPRHGKETQYF
TGTGCCAGCTCACCACGACACGGAAAAGAGACCCAGTACTTC
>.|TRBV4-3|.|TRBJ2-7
CASSQVQSGLSYEQYF
TGCGCCAGCAGCCAAGTACAAAGCGGCCTCTCCTACGAGCAGTACTTC
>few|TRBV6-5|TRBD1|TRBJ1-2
CASSYSTGVAYGYTF
TGTGCCAGCAGTTACTCTACAGGGGTGGCCTATGGCTACACCTTC
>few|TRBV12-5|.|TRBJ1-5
CASGIGHNQPQHF
TGTGCTAGTGGTATCGGACACAATCAGCCCCAGCATTTT
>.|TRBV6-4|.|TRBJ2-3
CASKLGVRTDTQYF
TGTGCCAGCAAGCTAGGGGTCCGCACAGATACGCAGTATTTT
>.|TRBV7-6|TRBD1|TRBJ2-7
CASSSNSYRGMYEQYF
TGTGCCAGCAGCTCGAACTCATACAGGGGGATGTACGAGCAGTACTTC
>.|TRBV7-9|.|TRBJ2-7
CASGVTGPYEQYF
TGTGCCAGCGGAGTGACGGGGCCCTACGAGCAGTACTTC
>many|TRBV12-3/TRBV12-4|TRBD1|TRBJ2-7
CASSPGTGGTLPYEQYF
TGTGCCAGCAGTCCTGGGACAGGTGGGACCCTACCCTACGAGCAGTACTTC